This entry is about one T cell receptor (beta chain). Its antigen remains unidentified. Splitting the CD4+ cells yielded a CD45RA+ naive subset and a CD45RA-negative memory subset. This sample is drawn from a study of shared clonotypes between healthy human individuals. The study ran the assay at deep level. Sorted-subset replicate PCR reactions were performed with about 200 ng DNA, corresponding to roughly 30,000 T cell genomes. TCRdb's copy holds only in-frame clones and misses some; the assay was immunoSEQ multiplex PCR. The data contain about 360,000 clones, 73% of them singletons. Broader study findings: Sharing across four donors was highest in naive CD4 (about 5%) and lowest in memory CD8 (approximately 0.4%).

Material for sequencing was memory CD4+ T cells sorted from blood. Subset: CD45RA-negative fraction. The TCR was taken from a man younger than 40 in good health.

The CDR3 sequence is CASSLQGDYGYTF. The CDR3, as DNA: TGCGCCAGCAGCCTACAGGGGGACTATGGCTACACCTTC. V is TRBV5-1 and J is TRBJ1-2; 8 bases are shared with TRBD1. The germline V gene has CDR1 SGHRS and CDR2 YFSETQ. The CDR3 length is 13 residues. V dropped 4 bases and J dropped 3; count of bases not matched to a gene: 2.